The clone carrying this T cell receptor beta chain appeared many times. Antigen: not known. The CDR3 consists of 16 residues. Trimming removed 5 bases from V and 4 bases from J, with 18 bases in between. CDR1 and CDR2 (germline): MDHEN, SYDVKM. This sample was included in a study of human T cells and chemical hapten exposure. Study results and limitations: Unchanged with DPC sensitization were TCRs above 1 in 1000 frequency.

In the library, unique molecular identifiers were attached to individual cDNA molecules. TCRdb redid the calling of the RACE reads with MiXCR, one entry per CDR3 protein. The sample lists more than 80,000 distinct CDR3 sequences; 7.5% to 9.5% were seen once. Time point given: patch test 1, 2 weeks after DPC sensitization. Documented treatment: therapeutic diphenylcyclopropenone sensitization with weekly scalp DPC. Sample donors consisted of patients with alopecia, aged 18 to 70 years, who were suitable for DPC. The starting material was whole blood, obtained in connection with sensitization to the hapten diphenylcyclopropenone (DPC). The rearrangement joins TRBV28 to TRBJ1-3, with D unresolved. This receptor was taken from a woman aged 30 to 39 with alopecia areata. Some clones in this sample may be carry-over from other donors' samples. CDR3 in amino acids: CASSTPGIEAGNTIYF. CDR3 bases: TGTGCCAGCAGTACACCCGGGATAGAGGCCGGAAACACCATATATTTT.